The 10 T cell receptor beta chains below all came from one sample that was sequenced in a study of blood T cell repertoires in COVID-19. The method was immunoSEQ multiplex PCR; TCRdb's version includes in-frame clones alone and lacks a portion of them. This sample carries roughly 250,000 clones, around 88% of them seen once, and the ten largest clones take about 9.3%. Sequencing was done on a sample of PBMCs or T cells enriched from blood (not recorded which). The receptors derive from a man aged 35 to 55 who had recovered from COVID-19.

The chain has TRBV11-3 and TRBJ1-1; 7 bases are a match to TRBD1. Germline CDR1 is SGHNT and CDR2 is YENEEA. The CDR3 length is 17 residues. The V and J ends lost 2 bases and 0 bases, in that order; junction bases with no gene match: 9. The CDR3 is CASSLLLPQGMNTEAFF. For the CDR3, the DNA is TGTGCCAGCAGCTTACTATTACCACAGGGGATGAACACTGAAGCTTTCTTT.

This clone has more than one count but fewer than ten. The CDR3: CASSLSRGTYGYTF. The CDR3 nucleotides are TGTGCCAGCAGTTTATCGAGGGGGACCTATGGCTACACCTTC. The genes are TRBV27 and TRBJ1-2, with D perhaps TRBD1 (6 bases). From germline, CDR1 is MNHEY and CDR2 SMNVEV (reference sequence). Trimming took 0 bases from V and 4 from J, leaving 9 bases between them. The CDR3 consists of 14 residues.

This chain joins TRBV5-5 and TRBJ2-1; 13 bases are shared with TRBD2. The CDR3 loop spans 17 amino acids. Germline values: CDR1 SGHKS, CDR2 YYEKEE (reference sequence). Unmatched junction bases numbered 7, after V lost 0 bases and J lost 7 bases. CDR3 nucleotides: TGTGCCAGCAGCTTGGCCGGGACTAGCGGGATAGGAAATGAGCAGTTCTTC. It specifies CASSLAGTSGIGNEQFF.

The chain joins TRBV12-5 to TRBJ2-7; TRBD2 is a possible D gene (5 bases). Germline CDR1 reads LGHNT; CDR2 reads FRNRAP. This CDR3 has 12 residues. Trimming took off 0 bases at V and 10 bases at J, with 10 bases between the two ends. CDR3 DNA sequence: TGTGCTAGTGGTTTGGTTATACGGGAACAGTACTTC. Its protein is CASGLVIREQYF.

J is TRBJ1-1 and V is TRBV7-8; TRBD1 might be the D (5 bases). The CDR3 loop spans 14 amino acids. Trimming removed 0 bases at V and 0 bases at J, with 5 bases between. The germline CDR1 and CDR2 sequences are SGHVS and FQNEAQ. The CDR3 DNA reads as TGTGCCAGCAGCTTAGCAGGGGTGAACACTGAAGCTTTCTTT. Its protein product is CASSLAGVNTEAFF.

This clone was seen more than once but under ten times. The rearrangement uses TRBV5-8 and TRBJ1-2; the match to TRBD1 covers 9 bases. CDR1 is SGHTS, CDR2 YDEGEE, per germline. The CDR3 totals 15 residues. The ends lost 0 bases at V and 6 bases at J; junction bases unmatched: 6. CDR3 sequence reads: CASSLGLGQGHGYTF. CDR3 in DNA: TGTGCCAGCAGCTTGGGCCTGGGACAGGGCCATGGCTACACCTTC.

DNA for the CDR3: TGCGCCAGCAGCCTACTCGGGACAGAGTCGAACACTGAAGCTTTCTTT. Translation gives CASSLLGTESNTEAFF. V usage is TRBV5-1 and J usage is TRBJ1-1; 7 nucleotides line up with TRBD1. Germline CDR1 and CDR2: SGHRS and YFSETQ. This CDR3 is 16 amino acids long. V lost 4 bases and J lost 1; bases outside the gene matches: 10.

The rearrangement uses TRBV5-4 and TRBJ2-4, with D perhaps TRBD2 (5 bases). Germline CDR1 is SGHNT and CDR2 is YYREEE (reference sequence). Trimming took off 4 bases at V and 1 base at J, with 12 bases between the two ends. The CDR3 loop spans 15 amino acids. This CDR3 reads CASSPSAVAKNIQYF. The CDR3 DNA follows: TGTGCCAGCAGCCCCTCAGCGGTGGCCAAAAACATTCAGTACTTC.

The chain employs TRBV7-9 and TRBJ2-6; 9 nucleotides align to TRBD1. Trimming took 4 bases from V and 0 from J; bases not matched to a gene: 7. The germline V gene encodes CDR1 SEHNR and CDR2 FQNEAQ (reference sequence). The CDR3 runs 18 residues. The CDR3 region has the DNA TGTGCCAGCAGCTCCCCCGGGACAGGGCTCTCTGGGGCCAACGTCCTGACTTTC. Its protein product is CASSSPGTGLSGANVLTF.

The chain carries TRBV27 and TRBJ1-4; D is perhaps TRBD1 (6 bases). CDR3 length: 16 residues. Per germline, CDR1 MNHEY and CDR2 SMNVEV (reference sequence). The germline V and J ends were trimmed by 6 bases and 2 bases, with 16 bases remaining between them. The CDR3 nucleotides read TGTGCCAGCAGAAGATCTCAGGGGTACACTAATGAAAAACTGTTTTTT. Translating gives CASRRSQGYTNEKLFF.